A selection of T cell receptor beta chains follows, all from one sample in a study of early T cells in non-severe SARS-CoV-2 infection. Using its own MiXCR run on the 5' RACE reads, TCRdb lists one record per CDR3 protein. Of 25,000 to 30,000 distinct CDR3 sequences in the sample, roughly 4.2% were seen once. Sequencing was done on a sample of whole blood. The receptor set was obtained from an adult who was a healthcare worker with PCR-confirmed SARS-CoV-2 infection or an uninfected control (not recorded which). CDR3s include the opening cysteine and the closing phenylalanine or tryptophan. Fields, in order: V gene, J gene, clone size, D gene, CDR3 protein, CDR3 DNA. A D gene is named only where the DNA matches it firmly. The size entry is marked missing in some rows and otherwise reads once, few, many or a size class.

v_call: TRBV7-8; j_call: TRBJ2-3; clone_size: many; d_call: TRBD2; cdr3_aa: CASSAGTSVSSTDTQYF; cdr3_nt: TGTGCCAGCAGCGCAGGGACTAGCGTATCCAGCACAGATACGCAGTATTTT
v_call: TRBV4-2; j_call: TRBJ2-7; clone_size: many; d_call: -; cdr3_aa: CASSQKADEQYF; cdr3_nt: TGTGCCAGCAGCCAGAAGGCGGACGAGCAGTACTTC
v_call: TRBV7-9; j_call: TRBJ1-6; clone_size: many; d_call: TRBD1; cdr3_aa: CASSSRTGSVAISPLHF; cdr3_nt: TGTGCCAGCAGCTCCCGGACAGGCTCGGTTGCAATTTCACCCCTCCACTTT
v_call: TRBV2; j_call: TRBJ2-5; clone_size: few; d_call: -; cdr3_aa: CASRVASLETQYF; cdr3_nt: TGTGCCAGCAGAGTCGCTAGCTTGGAGACCCAGTACTTC
v_call: TRBV29-1; j_call: TRBJ2-7; clone_size: -; d_call: TRBD1; cdr3_aa: CSARQGPYEQYF; cdr3_nt: TGCAGCGCACGACAGGGACCCTACGAGCAGTACTTC
v_call: TRBV7-9; j_call: TRBJ2-1; clone_size: few; d_call: TRBD2; cdr3_aa: CASSDLGLAGGPSYNEQFF; cdr3_nt: TGTGCCAGCAGCGACTTGGGGCTAGCGGGAGGGCCATCCTACAATGAGCAGTTCTTC
v_call: TRBV14; j_call: TRBJ2-4; clone_size: -; d_call: -; cdr3_aa: CASSKNRLPWAKNIQYF; cdr3_nt: TGTGCCAGCAGCAAAAACCGATTGCCCTGGGCCAAAAACATTCAGTACTTC
v_call: TRBV20-1; j_call: TRBJ2-3; clone_size: many; d_call: -; cdr3_aa: CSANHRVSSTDTQYF; cdr3_nt: TGCAGTGCTAACCACAGGGTCTCAAGCACAGATACGCAGTATTTT
v_call: TRBV19; j_call: TRBJ2-1; clone_size: many; d_call: -; cdr3_aa: CASSMPDTGYNEQFF; cdr3_nt: TGTGCCAGTAGTATGCCTGACACGGGGTACAATGAGCAGTTCTTC
v_call: TRBV2; j_call: TRBJ2-6; clone_size: few; d_call: TRBD1; cdr3_aa: CASKRGQGATFSGANVLTF; cdr3_nt: TGTGCCAGCAAACGAGGACAGGGGGCGACATTCTCTGGGGCCAACGTCCTGACTTTC